This record covers a single T cell receptor (beta chain). The data belong to a study of PD-L1 blockade in urothelial cancer. About the research overall: Previous chemotherapy exposure amounted to 0 to 3 regimens for patients. The median number of T cells present in blood samples was under 150,000.

CDR1 SGHTA and CDR2 FQGNSA come from the germline V gene. The ends were cut back, 0 bases at V and 3 bases at J, with 12 bases in the middle. CDR3 length equals 15 residues. Only in-frame clones appear in the TCRdb table, and some are missing; sequencing was by immunoSEQ multiplex PCR. In the table there are approximately 71,000 clones, about 89% of which are singletons. Patients were living with locally advanced or metastatic urothelial carcinoma. This receptor was obtained from a man aged 55 to 70 with urothelial cancer. Here the sequenced sample was PBMCs, taken around atezolizumab (anti-PD-L1) treatment. The rearrangement uses TRBV7-2 and TRBJ2-7; possible D gene TRBD1, 6 bases. The CDR3 sequence: CASSLAAGALYEQYF. The CDR3 DNA reads as TGTGCCAGCAGCTTAGCGGCAGGGGCGCTCTACGAGCAGTACTTC.